One T cell receptor beta chain is described in this entry. MiXCR reprocessed the PCR reads for TCRdb. The sample carries some 35,000 clones, around 28% recorded once. Thyroid surgery took place with no prior treatment in any patient. This entry comes from a study of metastatic and nonmetastatic thyroid tumors. In germline, CDR1 is MRHNA, CDR2 SNTAGT. Trimming cost V 4 bases and J 0 bases; bases outside gene matches: 1. CDR3 size: 15 residues. The sample was blood. The chain links TRBV6-4 to TRBJ2-2; 8 positions match TRBD1. This TCR derives from a female donor with papillary thyroid cancer or a benign thyroid nodule (not recorded which). Some clones in this sample may be carry-over from other donors' samples. The DNA of the CDR3 is TGTGCCAGCAGTGTACAGGGGGCGAACACCGGGGAGCTGTTTTTT. Its translation: CASSVQGANTGELFF.